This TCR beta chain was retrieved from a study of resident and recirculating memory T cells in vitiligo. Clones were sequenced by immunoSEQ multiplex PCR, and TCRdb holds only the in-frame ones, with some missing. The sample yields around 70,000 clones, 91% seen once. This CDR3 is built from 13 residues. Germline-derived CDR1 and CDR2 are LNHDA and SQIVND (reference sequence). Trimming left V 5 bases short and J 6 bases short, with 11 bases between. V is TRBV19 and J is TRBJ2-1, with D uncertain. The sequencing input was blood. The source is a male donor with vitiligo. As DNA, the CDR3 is TGTGCCAGTAGTCCCCCCCTCGGCAATGAGCAGTTCTTC. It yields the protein CASSPPLGNEQFF.